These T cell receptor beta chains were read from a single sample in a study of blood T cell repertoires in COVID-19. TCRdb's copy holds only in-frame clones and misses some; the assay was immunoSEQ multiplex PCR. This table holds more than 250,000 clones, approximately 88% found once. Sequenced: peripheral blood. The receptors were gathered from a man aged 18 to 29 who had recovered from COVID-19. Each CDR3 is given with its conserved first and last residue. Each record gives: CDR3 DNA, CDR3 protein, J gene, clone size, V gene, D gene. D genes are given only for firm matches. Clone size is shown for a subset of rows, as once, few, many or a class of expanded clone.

CDR3 DNA: TGCAGCGTGGGCCCAAGACAGGGACTCTACGAGCAGTACTTC
CDR3 protein: CSVGPRQGLYEQYF
J gene: TRBJ2-7
clone size: once
V gene: TRBV29-1
D gene: -

CDR3 DNA: TGTGCCAGCAAGGAGGGCACCTTTGGGGTTGAAGCTTTCTTT
CDR3 protein: CASKEGTFGVEAFF
J gene: TRBJ1-1
clone size: -
V gene: TRBV2
D gene: -

CDR3 DNA: TGTGCCAGCAGCCAAGACCTCTATGGCTACACCTTC
CDR3 protein: CASSQDLYGYTF
J gene: TRBJ1-2
clone size: -
V gene: TRBV3-1/TRBV3-2
D gene: -

CDR3 DNA: TGTGCCAGCAGCTTGCGCGAGGACAGGGAAGAGACCCAGTACTTC
CDR3 protein: CASSLREDREETQYF
J gene: TRBJ2-5
clone size: -
V gene: TRBV5-5
D gene: TRBD1

CDR3 DNA: TGTGCCAGCAGCTGGCCGGGGGTAAGCTCCTACAATGAGCAGTTCTTC
CDR3 protein: CASSWPGVSSYNEQFF
J gene: TRBJ2-1
clone size: -
V gene: TRBV5-8
D gene: -

CDR3 DNA: TGTGCCAGCAGTGTCGTGAGGATTCCTTGGGAGCAGTACTTC
CDR3 protein: CASSVVRIPWEQYF
J gene: TRBJ2-7
clone size: -
V gene: TRBV14
D gene: -

CDR3 DNA: TGTGCCAGCAGCGCCCCCTCAGGGTTTGAGCAGTTCTTC
CDR3 protein: CASSAPSGFEQFF
J gene: TRBJ2-1
clone size: -
V gene: TRBV7-9
D gene: -

CDR3 DNA: TGTGCCACCAGCAGAGTTAATACCGGGGAGCTGTTTTTT
CDR3 protein: CATSRVNTGELFF
J gene: TRBJ2-2
clone size: -
V gene: TRBV15
D gene: -

CDR3 DNA: TGTGCCAGCAGTTACGGTCAGGGGGCTCAGAACACCGGGGAGCTGTTTTTT
CDR3 protein: CASSYGQGAQNTGELFF
J gene: TRBJ2-2
clone size: -
V gene: TRBV6-2/TRBV6-3
D gene: TRBD1

CDR3 DNA: TGTGCCACCCTTGGGGGGGAAAAACTGTTTTTT
CDR3 protein: CATLGGEKLFF
J gene: TRBJ1-4
clone size: -
V gene: TRBV27
D gene: -

CDR3 DNA: TGCGCCAACAGCCAAGAGTGGCAGGGGACGACGGGCACCGGGGAGCTGTTTTTT
CDR3 protein: CANSQEWQGTTGTGELFF
J gene: TRBJ2-2
clone size: -
V gene: TRBV4-3
D gene: -

CDR3 DNA: TGTGCCAGCAGCCAACAATCATACGGGTTCGGGAGCAATCAGCCCCAGCATTTT
CDR3 protein: CASSQQSYGFGSNQPQHF
J gene: TRBJ1-5
clone size: -
V gene: TRBV6-2/TRBV6-3
D gene: -

CDR3 DNA: TGTGCCAGCAGTGAAACTACTACCTACGAGCAGTACTTC
CDR3 protein: CASSETTTYEQYF
J gene: TRBJ2-7
clone size: once
V gene: TRBV6-1
D gene: -

CDR3 DNA: TGCGCCAGCAGGAGGACAGGGCTCTCCTACGAGCAGTACTTC
CDR3 protein: CASRRTGLSYEQYF
J gene: TRBJ2-7
clone size: -
V gene: TRBV4-1
D gene: TRBD1

CDR3 DNA: TGTGCCAGCAGCCCCCGCGGGGGAGAGGGAAACACCATATATTTT
CDR3 protein: CASSPRGGEGNTIYF
J gene: TRBJ1-3
clone size: -
V gene: TRBV7-9
D gene: -

CDR3 DNA: TGTGCCAGCAGCTTCTCGACAGGCGGCGGCAGTGAAGCTTTCTTT
CDR3 protein: CASSFSTGGGSEAFF
J gene: TRBJ1-1
clone size: -
V gene: TRBV11-2
D gene: -

CDR3 DNA: TGTGCCACCAGTGACGTCGGGACAGGGAAAGAGACCCAGTACTTC
CDR3 protein: CATSDVGTGKETQYF
J gene: TRBJ2-5
clone size: -
V gene: TRBV24-1
D gene: TRBD1

CDR3 DNA: TGTGCCAGCAGTGACAGGGGGTTAGCTAATGGCTACACCTTC
CDR3 protein: CASSDRGLANGYTF
J gene: TRBJ1-2
clone size: -
V gene: TRBV6-1
D gene: TRBD1

CDR3 DNA: TGTGCCAGTAGCTATAAGGCGGCAGAAGAAGCTTTCTTT
CDR3 protein: CASSYKAAEEAFF
J gene: TRBJ1-1
clone size: -
V gene: TRBV19
D gene: -

CDR3 DNA: TGTGCCAGCGGACAGCCTGAAGCTTTCTTT
CDR3 protein: CASGQPEAFF
J gene: TRBJ1-1
clone size: -
V gene: TRBV19
D gene: -